This TCR beta chain was captured by sequencing in a study of blood T cells in healthy people across ages. A second roughly 6 to 12 cycle PCR used barcoded and J-beta primers. Using its own MiXCR run on the 5' RACE reads, TCRdb lists one record per CDR3 protein. Among around 670,000 distinct CDR3 sequences listed, about 30% were seen once. This clonotype was seen only a few times. Trimming pared 5 bases from V and 0 bases from J, leaving 15 bases between. This CDR3 comprises 16 residues. The germline gives CDR1 SGHTA, CDR2 FQGNSA. The sample consisted of blood. The rearrangement uses TRBV7-2 and TRBJ2-3; D possibly corresponds to TRBD2 (5 bases). The receptor was isolated from an elderly woman in good health. CDR3 DNA sequence: TGTGCCAGCAGCCTACCAAGCGGTTTGAGCACAGATACGCAGTATTTT. This translates into CASSLPSGLSTDTQYF.